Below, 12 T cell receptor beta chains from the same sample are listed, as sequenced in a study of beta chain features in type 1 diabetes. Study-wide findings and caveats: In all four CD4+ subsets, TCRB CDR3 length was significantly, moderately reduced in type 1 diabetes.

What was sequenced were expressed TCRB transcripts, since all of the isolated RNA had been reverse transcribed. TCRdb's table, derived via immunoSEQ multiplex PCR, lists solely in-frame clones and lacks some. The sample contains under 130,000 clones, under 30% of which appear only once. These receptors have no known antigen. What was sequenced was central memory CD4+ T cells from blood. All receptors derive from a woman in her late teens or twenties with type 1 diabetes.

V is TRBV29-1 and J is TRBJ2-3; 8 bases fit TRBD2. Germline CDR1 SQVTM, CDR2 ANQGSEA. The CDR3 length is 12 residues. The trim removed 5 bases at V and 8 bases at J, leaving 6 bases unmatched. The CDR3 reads CSVTGTSSTQYF. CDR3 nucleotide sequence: TGCAGCGTTACCGGGACTAGTTCTACGCAGTATTTT.

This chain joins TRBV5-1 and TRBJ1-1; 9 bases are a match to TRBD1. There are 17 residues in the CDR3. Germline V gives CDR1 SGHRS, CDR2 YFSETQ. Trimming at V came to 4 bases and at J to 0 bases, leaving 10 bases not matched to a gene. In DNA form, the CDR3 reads TGCGCCAGCAGCACCGCCGGGACAGGGAGTATGAACACTGAAGCTTTCTTT. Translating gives CASSTAGTGSMNTEAFF.

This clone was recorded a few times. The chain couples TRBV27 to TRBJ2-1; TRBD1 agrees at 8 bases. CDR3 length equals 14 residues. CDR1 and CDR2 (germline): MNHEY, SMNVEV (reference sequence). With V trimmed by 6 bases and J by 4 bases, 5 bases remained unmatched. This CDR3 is CASSLGQGYNEQFF. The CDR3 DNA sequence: TGTGCCAGCAGCCTAGGACAGGGATACAATGAGCAGTTCTTC.

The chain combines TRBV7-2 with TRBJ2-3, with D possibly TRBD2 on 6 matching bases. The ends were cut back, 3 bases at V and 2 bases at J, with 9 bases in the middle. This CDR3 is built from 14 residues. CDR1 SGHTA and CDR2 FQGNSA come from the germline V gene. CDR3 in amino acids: CASSFGRITDTQYF. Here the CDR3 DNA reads TGTGCCAGCAGCTTCGGGAGAATCACAGATACGCAGTATTTT.

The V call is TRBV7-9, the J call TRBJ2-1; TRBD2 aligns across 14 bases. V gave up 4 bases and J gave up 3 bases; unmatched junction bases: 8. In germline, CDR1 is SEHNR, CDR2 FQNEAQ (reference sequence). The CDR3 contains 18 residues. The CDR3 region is CASSSPPGTSGSYNEQFF. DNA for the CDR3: TGTGCCAGCAGCTCCCCCCCCGGGACTAGCGGGAGCTACAATGAGCAGTTCTTC.

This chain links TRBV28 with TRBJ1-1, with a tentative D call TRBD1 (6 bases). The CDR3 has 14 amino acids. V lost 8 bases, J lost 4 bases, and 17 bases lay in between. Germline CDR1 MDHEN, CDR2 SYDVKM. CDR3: CASASTGYSTEAFF. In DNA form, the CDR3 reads TGTGCCAGCGCTTCAACAGGGTACTCCACTGAAGCTTTCTTT.

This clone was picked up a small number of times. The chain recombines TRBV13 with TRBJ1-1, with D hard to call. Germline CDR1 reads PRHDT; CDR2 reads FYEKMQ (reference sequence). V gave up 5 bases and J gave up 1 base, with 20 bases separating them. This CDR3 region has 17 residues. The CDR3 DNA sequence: TGTGCCAGCAGCCGTCCCACCGGGGTACGGGGGAACACTGAAGCTTTCTTT. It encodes CASSRPTGVRGNTEAFF.

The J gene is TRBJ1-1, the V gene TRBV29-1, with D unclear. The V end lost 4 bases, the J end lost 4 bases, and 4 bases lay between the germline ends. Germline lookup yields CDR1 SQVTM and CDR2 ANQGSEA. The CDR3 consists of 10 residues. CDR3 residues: CSVARTEAFF. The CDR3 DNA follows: TGCAGCGTTGCCCGCACTGAAGCTTTCTTT.

CDR3 nucleotide sequence: TGTGCCAGCAGCTTAGATAAGCTTAGCACAGATACGCAGTATTTT. Translated, it gives CASSLDKLSTDTQYF. This chain links TRBV7-9 with TRBJ2-3; D is uncertain. Between the trimmed V and J ends, which lost 1 base and 0 bases, there was a span of 8 bases. The germline CDR1 and CDR2 sequences are SEHNR and FQNEAQ (reference sequence). The CDR3 spans 15 residues.

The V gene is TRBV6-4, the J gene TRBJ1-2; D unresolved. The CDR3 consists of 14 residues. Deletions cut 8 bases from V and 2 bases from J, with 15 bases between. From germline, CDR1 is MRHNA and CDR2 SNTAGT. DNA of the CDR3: TGTGCCAGCCTAAACGGCCCGGGAAACTATGGCTACACCTTC. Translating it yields CASLNGPGNYGYTF.

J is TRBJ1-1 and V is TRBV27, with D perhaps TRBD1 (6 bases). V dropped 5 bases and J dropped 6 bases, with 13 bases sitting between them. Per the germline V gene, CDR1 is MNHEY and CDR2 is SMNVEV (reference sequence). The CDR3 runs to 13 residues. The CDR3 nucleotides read TGTGCCAGCAGTACGAACAGGGAAGCTGAAGCTTTCTTT. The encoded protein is CASSTNREAEAFF.

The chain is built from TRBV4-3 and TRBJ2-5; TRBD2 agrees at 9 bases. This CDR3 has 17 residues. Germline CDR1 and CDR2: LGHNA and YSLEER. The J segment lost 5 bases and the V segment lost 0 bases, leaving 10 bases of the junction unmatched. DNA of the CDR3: TGCGCCAGCAGCCAAGATTGGGGCGGGAGGGCCTATGAGACCCAGTACTTC. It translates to CASSQDWGGRAYETQYF.